This TCR beta chain was sequenced in a study of T cell therapy after organ transplantation. Study-level information: About 75% of the ten patients were clinical responders. Long-term post-therapy blood was drawn 20 to 29 weeks after therapy ended. Findings and caveats of the study: Effects of concurrent antirejection and antiviral medications were not evaluable.

Libraries were prepared by immunoSEQ multiplex PCR; TCRdb keeps only in-frame clonotypes and omits some of them. Of around 19,000 clones detected, over 80% appear once; the ten largest clones hold 30% to 45%. Specified time point: 20-29 weeks after completion of therapy. CDR3 size: 16 residues. Germline V gives CDR1 LNHDA, CDR2 SQIVND (reference sequence). Trimming cost V 4 bases and J 4 bases; bases outside gene matches: 9. Turning to this clone: Its target is not known.

The chain employs TRBV19 and TRBJ2-7; 11 nucleotides line up with TRBD1. The clonotype comes from a human patient who had received a solid organ transplant and had CMV disease. The graft donor may be the source of some T cells. Sequenced material: CD8+ T cells from blood, taken after autologous CMV-specific T cell therapy. CDR3 residues: CASSTIHGTGGYEQYF. In DNA, the CDR3 is TGTGCCAGTAGTACAATACACGGGACAGGGGGTTACGAGCAGTACTTC.